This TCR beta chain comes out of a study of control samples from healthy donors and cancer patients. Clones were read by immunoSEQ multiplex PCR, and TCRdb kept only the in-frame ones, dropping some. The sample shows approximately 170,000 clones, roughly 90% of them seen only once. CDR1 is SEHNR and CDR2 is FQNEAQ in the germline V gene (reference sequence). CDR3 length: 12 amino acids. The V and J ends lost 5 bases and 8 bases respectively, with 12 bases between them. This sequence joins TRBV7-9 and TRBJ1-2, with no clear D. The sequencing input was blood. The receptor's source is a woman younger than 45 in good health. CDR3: CASSQDGRGYTF. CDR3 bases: TGTGCCAGCAGCCAAGACGGGAGGGGCTACACCTTC.